This entry lists 4 T cell receptor beta chains sequenced from one sample in a study of blood T cells in healthy people across ages (dated by TCRdb to between 2015 and 2017). Receptor libraries were prepared by 5' RACE. The data were produced on an Illumina HiSeq 2500. A second PCR of about 7 to 12 cycles was performed with a sample-barcoded 5' primer and a J-beta primer mix. TCRdb cleaned the public reads at Q25 with fastp, built clones with MiXCR and kept in-frame beta chains. Rows matching on CDR3 protein sequence are summarized as one entry with the most common DNA and genes. The sample table holds about 1.8 million distinct CDR3 sequences, of which 49% were seen once. The ten largest clonotypes hold less than 2.5% of the sample. Sequencing was carried out using blood. These receptors originate from a woman aged 40-49 years in good health.

The chain is built from TRBV4-2 and TRBJ2-2; 10 nucleotides agree with TRBD2. Trimming cost V 2 bases and J 2 bases; bases outside gene matches: 5. The CDR3 consists of 17 residues. Germline V gene sequence: CDR1 LGHNA, CDR2 YNFKEQ. DNA for the CDR3: TGTGCCAGCAGCCAACCTAGCGGGGGACCTAACACCGGGGAGCTGTTTTTT. Protein product: CASSQPSGGPNTGELFF.

This chain connects TRBV24-1 to TRBJ2-7; no firm D call. Germline V lookup: CDR1 KGHDR, CDR2 SFDVKD. This CDR3 region has 15 residues. Trimming removed 4 bases from V and 7 bases from J, with 19 bases in between. CDR3 loop: CATSDPRAAVNEQYF. In DNA, the CDR3 is TGTGCCACCAGTGACCCTCGTGCAGCCGTCAATGAGCAGTACTTC.

This clonotype was seen a few times. The V call is TRBV7-2, the J call TRBJ2-3, with D perhaps matching TRBD2 (6 bases). The length of the CDR3 is 13 residues. V gave up 3 bases and J gave up 5 bases, with 9 bases separating them. Germline V gives CDR1 SGHTA, CDR2 FQGNSA. CDR3 sequence: CASSLLALDTQYF. CDR3 bases: TGTGCCAGCAGCTTGCTAGCGTTAGATACGCAGTATTTT.

V gene TRBV6-5 combines with J gene TRBJ2-1; D is unresolved. Germline CDR1 reads MNHEY; CDR2 reads SVGAGI. The CDR3 totals 15 residues. The V and J ends lost 5 bases and 0 bases respectively, with 11 bases between them. The CDR3 protein is CASSKTASSYNEQFF. The CDR3 coding sequence is TGTGCCAGCAGTAAGACGGCGAGCTCCTACAATGAGCAGTTCTTC.